Included here is one TCR beta chain sequence, with context. Germline values: CDR1 LGHDT, CDR2 YNNKEL (reference sequence). V lost 4 bases, J lost 9 bases, and 5 bases stayed unmatched. The CDR3 consists of 13 residues. The data derive from a study of blood T cells in healthy people across ages. PCR was performed a second time for about 6 to 11 cycles using a sample-barcoded 5' primer and a J-beta primer mix. Each CDR3 protein gets one entry after TCRdb re-called the 5' RACE reads with MiXCR. The sample has over 750,000 distinct CDR3 sequences; approximately 25% are singletons. These data were also filed under a second study, of T cells of mothers and their children. From that second work: There were over 9.5 million TCR beta CDR3 reads from each mother and 2.5 million to 3.5 million from each child.

The specimen was blood. This chain joins TRBV3-1 and TRBJ2-3; TRBD2 aligns across 9 bases. The sequence derives from a boy aged 5-17 years in good health. CDR3 sequence (DNA): TGTGCCAGCAGCCTGGGGACTAGCTTGACGCAGTATTTT. Translated, it gives CASSLGTSLTQYF.